A selection of T cell receptor beta chains follows, all from one sample in a study of blood T cells in healthy people across ages. TCRdb reprocessed the 5' RACE reads via MiXCR and lists one record per CDR3 protein. Of 730,000 or so distinct CDR3 sequences in the sample, roughly 41% are singletons; the top ten hold roughly 20%. The source material was blood. The receptors originated from a woman aged 55-69 years in good health. Each CDR3 is given with its conserved first and last residue. A D gene is named only where the DNA matches it firmly. Size is stated for part of the rows, as once, few or many counts, or as a class when the clone is expanded.

size: many; D: .; J: TRBJ2-5; length: 14; V: TRBV20-1; CDR3: CSARDLADQETQYF; DNA: TGCAGTGCTAGAGATCTCGCCGATCAAGAGACCCAGTACTTC
size: .; D: TRBD2; J: TRBJ2-7; length: 14; V: TRBV6-2/TRBV6-3; CDR3: CASSPGTSMGEQYF; DNA: TGTGCCAGCAGCCCCGGGACTAGTATGGGCGAGCAGTACTTC
size: .; D: .; J: TRBJ2-3; length: 13; V: TRBV7-2; CDR3: CASSAFTTGTQYF; DNA: TGTGCCAGCAGCGCCTTCACGACCGGTACGCAGTATTTT
size: few; D: .; J: TRBJ2-3; length: 15; V: TRBV7-2; CDR3: CASSLGVSFTDTQYF; DNA: TGTGCCAGCAGCTTAGGGGTTAGCTTCACAGATACGCAGTATTTT
size: .; D: .; J: TRBJ2-5; length: 15; V: TRBV7-8; CDR3: CASSTRELAGETQYF; DNA: TGTGCCAGCAGCACAAGGGAATTGGCGGGGGAGACCCAGTACTTC
size: .; D: TRBD1; J: TRBJ2-7; length: 16; V: TRBV4-1; CDR3: CASSHAIPGQGYEQYF; DNA: TGCGCCAGCAGCCATGCTATTCCGGGACAGGGGTACGAGCAGTACTTC
size: .; D: TRBD2; J: TRBJ2-7; length: 20; V: TRBV11-2; CDR3: CASSSAGDSWIRSSYNEQYF; DNA: TGTGCCAGCAGCTCAGCGGGGGATTCGTGGATTCGCAGCTCCTACAATGAGCAGTACTTC
size: few; D: .; J: TRBJ2-7; length: 13; V: TRBV6-6; CDR3: CASSSGRDSEQYF; DNA: TGTGCCAGCAGTTCGGGCCGGGACTCGGAGCAGTACTTC
size: .; D: TRBD1; J: TRBJ1-4; length: 16; V: TRBV6-6; CDR3: CASIRGRQGYNEKLFF; DNA: TGTGCCAGCATACGTGGGAGACAGGGCTATAATGAAAAACTGTTTTTT
size: .; D: .; J: TRBJ1-2; length: 14; V: TRBV29-1; CDR3: CSVEPIKGVGGYTF; DNA: TGCAGCGTTGAACCGATTAAGGGGGTGGGTGGCTACACCTTC
size: few; D: TRBD1; J: TRBJ1-2; length: 14; V: TRBV12-3/TRBV12-4; CDR3: CASSTTGGAGGYTF; DNA: TGTGCCAGCAGCACCACAGGGGGCGCCGGTGGCTACACCTTC
size: .; D: .; J: TRBJ2-7; length: 15; V: TRBV7-2; CDR3: CASKGKQFFSYEQYF; DNA: TGTGCCAGCAAGGGGAAACAATTTTTCTCCTACGAGCAGTACTTC
size: .; D: TRBD1; J: TRBJ2-5; length: 16; V: TRBV5-1; CDR3: CASSLNLGQGDNEQYF; DNA: TGCGCCAGCAGCTTGAACCTAGGACAGGGCGACAATGAGCAGTACTTC
size: .; D: TRBD2; J: TRBJ2-5; length: 15; V: TRBV12-3/TRBV12-4; CDR3: CASNNLRGAQETQYF; DNA: TGTGCCAGCAACAATCTGCGGGGGGCCCAAGAGACCCAGTACTTC
size: .; D: .; J: TRBJ2-3; length: 13; V: TRBV2; CDR3: CASSATLTNTQYF; DNA: TGTGCCAGCAGTGCCACACTCACAAATACGCAGTATTTT
size: medium-sized; D: .; J: TRBJ1-2; length: 14; V: TRBV7-9; CDR3: CASSPRDFEGGYTF; DNA: TGTGCCAGCAGCCCCCGGGACTTCGAGGGAGGCTACACCTTC
size: many; D: TRBD2; J: TRBJ2-3; length: 15; V: TRBV7-2; CDR3: CASSPSGGRTDTQYF; DNA: TGTGCCAGCAGCCCTAGCGGGGGGCGCACAGATACGCAGTATTTT
size: .; D: .; J: TRBJ2-4; length: 14; V: TRBV20-1; CDR3: CSARDTGFPNIQYF; DNA: TGCAGTGCTAGAGATACGGGATTCCCCAACATTCAGTACTTC
size: .; D: .; J: TRBJ2-7; length: 15; V: TRBV6-5; CDR3: CASSSSDRGCNEQYF; DNA: .
size: once; D: .; J: TRBJ2-3; length: 14; V: TRBV20-1; CDR3: CSARVVEFTDTQYF; DNA: TGCAGTGCTAGAGTGGTGGAATTCACAGATACGCAGTATTTT
size: .; D: TRBD1; J: TRBJ1-5; length: 16; V: TRBV3-1; CDR3: CASSQEGTGGNQPQHF; DNA: TGTGCCAGCAGCCAAGAGGGGACAGGGGGCAATCAGCCCCAGCATTTT
size: .; D: .; J: TRBJ2-2; length: 15; V: TRBV5-1; CDR3: CASSLRTDNTGELFF; DNA: TGCGCCAGCAGCTTACGGACTGACAATACCGGGGAGCTGTTTTTT
size: few; D: .; J: TRBJ1-2; length: 13; V: TRBV20-1; CDR3: CSARDRALPGYTF; DNA: TGCAGTGCTAGAGATCGGGCCCTACCCGGCTACACCTTC
size: few; D: .; J: TRBJ2-7; length: 13; V: TRBV20-1; CDR3: CTVPGRLSYEQYF; DNA: TGCACCGTCCCGGGCAGATTGTCCTACGAGCAGTACTTC
size: .; D: TRBD2; J: TRBJ2-1; length: 15; V: TRBV9; CDR3: CASSPRRGADNEQFF; DNA: TGTGCCAGCAGCCCCAGGCGGGGGGCCGACAATGAGCAGTTCTTC
size: few; D: .; J: TRBJ2-1; length: 11; V: TRBV20-1; CDR3: CSAKLYNEQFF; DNA: TGCAGTGCTAAACTCTACAATGAGCAGTTCTTC
size: .; D: TRBD2; J: TRBJ2-3; length: 17; V: TRBV7-2; CDR3: CASSLGRLAGSRDTQYF; DNA: TGTGCCAGCAGCTTAGGACGGCTAGCGGGTAGCAGGGATACGCAGTATTTT
size: .; D: .; J: TRBJ1-5; length: 15; V: TRBV3-1; CDR3: CASSQDTREDQPQHF; DNA: TGTGCCAGCAGCCAAGATACCAGGGAAGATCAGCCCCAGCATTTT
size: .; D: TRBD1; J: TRBJ1-2; length: 15; V: TRBV11-2; CDR3: CASSFGQGGSYGYTF; DNA: TGTGCCAGCAGCTTCGGACAGGGGGGGAGCTATGGCTACACCTTC
size: .; D: .; J: TRBJ2-7; length: 18; V: TRBV21-1; CDR3: CASSTGETNGRDRYEQYF; DNA: TGTGCCAGCAGCACGGGCGAGACTAACGGCAGGGACCGCTACGAGCAGTACTTC
size: few; D: .; J: TRBJ2-1; length: 13; V: TRBV15; CDR3: CATSRDLKDEQFF; DNA: TGTGCCACCAGCAGAGATCTAAAGGATGAGCAGTTCTTC
size: .; D: TRBD1; J: TRBJ2-3; length: 16; V: TRBV27; CDR3: CASRDRGQVGTDTQYF; DNA: TGTGCCAGCAGGGACAGGGGGCAAGTTGGTACAGATACGCAGTATTTT
size: few; D: TRBD2; J: TRBJ2-1; length: 15; V: TRBV20-1; CDR3: CSARRAGGPFNEQFF; DNA: TGCAGTGCTAGAAGAGCGGGAGGGCCTTTCAATGAGCAGTTCTTC
size: few; D: .; J: TRBJ2-5; length: 15; V: TRBV10-3; CDR3: CAISESGPQVGTQYF; DNA: TGTGCCATCAGTGAGTCTGGACCCCAAGTGGGGACCCAGTACTTC
size: .; D: .; J: TRBJ2-5; length: 14; V: TRBV6-5; CDR3: CASNVRGARETQYF; DNA: TGTGCCAGCAATGTTCGCGGAGCGCGAGAGACCCAGTACTTC
size: .; D: TRBD2; J: TRBJ2-7; length: 14; V: TRBV2; CDR3: CASREERLADEQYF; DNA: TGTGCCAGCAGAGAGGAGCGACTAGCGGACGAGCAGTACTTC
size: .; D: TRBD2; J: TRBJ2-7; length: 16; V: TRBV3-1; CDR3: CASSQGIGLAYDEQYF; DNA: TGTGCCAGCAGCCAAGGCATCGGACTAGCGTACGACGAGCAGTACTTC
size: .; D: .; J: TRBJ1-1; length: 14; V: TRBV5-1; CDR3: CASSLAGRGTEAFF; DNA: TGCGCCAGCAGCTTGGCCGGCCGGGGGACTGAAGCTTTCTTT
size: few; D: TRBD2; J: TRBJ2-5; length: 17; V: TRBV4-1; CDR3: CASSQEGQAGVGGTQYF; DNA: TGCGCCAGCAGCCAAGAAGGTCAAGCGGGGGTCGGCGGGACCCAGTACTTC
size: .; D: TRBD2; J: TRBJ2-1; length: 16; V: TRBV14; CDR3: CASSHRHQNGLDGQFF; DNA: TGTGCCAGCAGCCACCGACACCAGAATGGACTAGACGGGCAGTTCTTC
size: few; D: .; J: TRBJ2-5; length: 13; V: TRBV7-3; CDR3: CASSLTRGETQYF; DNA: TGTGCCAGCAGCTTAACCCGGGGAGAGACCCAGTACTTC
size: .; D: .; J: TRBJ1-1; length: 15; V: TRBV7-9; CDR3: CASSTRQDMNTEAFF; DNA: TGTGCCAGCAGCACCAGACAGGACATGAACACTGAAGCTTTCTTT
size: .; D: .; J: TRBJ1-2; length: 13; V: TRBV18; CDR3: CASSTDGRYGYTF; DNA: TGTGCCAGCTCAACGGACGGGCGCTATGGCTACACCTTC
size: few; D: .; J: TRBJ1-2; length: 14; V: TRBV20-1; CDR3: CSARVVQSNYGYTF; DNA: TGCAGTGCTAGAGTGGTGCAGAGTAACTATGGCTACACCTTC
size: .; D: TRBD2; J: TRBJ2-1; length: 17; V: TRBV3-1; CDR3: CASSQAGASGSPGEQFF; DNA: TGTGCCAGCAGCCAGGCCGGGGCTAGCGGCTCTCCAGGTGAGCAGTTCTTC